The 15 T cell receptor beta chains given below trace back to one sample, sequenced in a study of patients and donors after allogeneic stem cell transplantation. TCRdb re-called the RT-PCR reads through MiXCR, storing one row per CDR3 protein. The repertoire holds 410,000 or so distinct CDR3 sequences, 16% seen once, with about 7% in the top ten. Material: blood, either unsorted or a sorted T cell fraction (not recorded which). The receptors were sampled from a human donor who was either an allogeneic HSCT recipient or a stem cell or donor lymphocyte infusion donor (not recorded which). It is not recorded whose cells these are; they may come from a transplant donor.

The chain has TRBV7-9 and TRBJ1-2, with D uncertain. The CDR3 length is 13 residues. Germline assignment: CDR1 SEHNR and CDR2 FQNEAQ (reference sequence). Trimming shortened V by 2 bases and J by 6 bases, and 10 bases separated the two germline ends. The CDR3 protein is CASSLWEYHGYTF. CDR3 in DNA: TGTGCCAGCAGCTTATGGGAATATCATGGCTACACCTTC.

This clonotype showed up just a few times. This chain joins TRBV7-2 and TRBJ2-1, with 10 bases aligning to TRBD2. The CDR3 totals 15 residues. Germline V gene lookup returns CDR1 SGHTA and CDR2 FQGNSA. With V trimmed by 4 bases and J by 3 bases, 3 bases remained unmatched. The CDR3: CASSYGLADYNEQFF. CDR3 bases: TGTGCCAGCAGCTACGGACTAGCGGACTACAATGAGCAGTTCTTC.

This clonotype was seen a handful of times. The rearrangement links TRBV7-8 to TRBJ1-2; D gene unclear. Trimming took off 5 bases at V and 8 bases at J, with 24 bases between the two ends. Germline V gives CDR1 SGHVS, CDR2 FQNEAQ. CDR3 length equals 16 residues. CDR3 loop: CASSQNSRALQAGYTF. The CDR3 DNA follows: TGTGCCAGCAGCCAAAATTCTAGGGCCCTCCAGGCCGGCTACACCTTC.

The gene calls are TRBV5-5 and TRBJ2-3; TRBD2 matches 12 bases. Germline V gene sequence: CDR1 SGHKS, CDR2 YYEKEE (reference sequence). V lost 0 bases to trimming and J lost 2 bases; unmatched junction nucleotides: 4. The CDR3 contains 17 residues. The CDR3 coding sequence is TGTGCCAGCAGCTTGGAGGCTAGCGGGGGGGACACAGATACGCAGTATTTT. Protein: CASSLEASGGDTDTQYF.

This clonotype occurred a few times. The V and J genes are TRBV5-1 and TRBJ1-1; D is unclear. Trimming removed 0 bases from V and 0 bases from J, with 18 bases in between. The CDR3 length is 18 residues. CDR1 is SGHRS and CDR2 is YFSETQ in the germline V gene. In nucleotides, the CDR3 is TGCGCCAGCAGCTTGGTTCCGGCAGGATTAAACTTGAACACTGAAGCTTTCTTT. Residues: CASSLVPAGLNLNTEAFF.

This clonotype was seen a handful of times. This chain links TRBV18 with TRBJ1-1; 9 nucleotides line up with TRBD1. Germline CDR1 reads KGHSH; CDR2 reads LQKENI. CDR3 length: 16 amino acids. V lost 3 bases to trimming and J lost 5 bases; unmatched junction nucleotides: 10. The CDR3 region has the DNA TGTGCCAGCTCACCCCAGAAACAGGGGGCCGGAACTGAAGCTTTCTTT. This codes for CASSPQKQGAGTEAFF.

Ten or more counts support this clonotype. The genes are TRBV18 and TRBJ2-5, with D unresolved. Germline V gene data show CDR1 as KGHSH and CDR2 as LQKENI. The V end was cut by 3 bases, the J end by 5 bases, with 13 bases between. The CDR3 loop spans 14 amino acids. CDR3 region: CASSPTTEVETQYF. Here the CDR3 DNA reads TGTGCCAGCTCACCTACGACCGAGGTGGAGACCCAGTACTTC.

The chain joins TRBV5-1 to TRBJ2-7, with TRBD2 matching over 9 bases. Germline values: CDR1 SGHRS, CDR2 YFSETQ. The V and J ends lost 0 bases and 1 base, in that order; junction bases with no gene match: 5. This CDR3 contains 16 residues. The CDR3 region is CASSLAPSGKSYEQYF. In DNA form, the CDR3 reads TGCGCCAGCAGCTTGGCCCCTAGCGGGAAGTCCTACGAGCAGTACTTC.

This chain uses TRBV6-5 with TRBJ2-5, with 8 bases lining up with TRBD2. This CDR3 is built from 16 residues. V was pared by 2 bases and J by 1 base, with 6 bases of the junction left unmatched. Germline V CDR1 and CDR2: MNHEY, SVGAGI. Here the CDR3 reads CASSYTLLAAQETQYF. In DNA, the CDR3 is TGTGCCAGCAGTTACACCTTACTAGCGGCCCAAGAGACCCAGTACTTC.

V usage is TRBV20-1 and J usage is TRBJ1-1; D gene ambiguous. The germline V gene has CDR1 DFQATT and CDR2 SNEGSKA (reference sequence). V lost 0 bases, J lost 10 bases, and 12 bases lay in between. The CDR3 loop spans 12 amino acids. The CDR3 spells CSARDIRPGAFF. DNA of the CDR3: TGCAGTGCTAGAGATATAAGGCCCGGAGCTTTCTTT.

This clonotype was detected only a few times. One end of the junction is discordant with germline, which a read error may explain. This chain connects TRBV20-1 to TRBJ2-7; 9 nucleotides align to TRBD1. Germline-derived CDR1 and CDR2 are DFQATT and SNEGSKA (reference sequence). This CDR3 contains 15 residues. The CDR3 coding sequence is TGCAGTGCTAGCCCCCGGGACAGGGCTTCCTCCGAGCAGTACTTC. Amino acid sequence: CSASPRDRASSEQYF.

CDR3: CASSLVPGPHEQYF. CDR3 sequence (DNA): TGCGCCAGCAGCTTGGTCCCAGGGCCCCACGAGCAGTACTTC. The genes are TRBV5-1 and TRBJ2-7; tentatively, D is TRBD1 (5 bases). Germline V gives CDR1 SGHRS, CDR2 YFSETQ. CDR3 size: 14 residues. V shed 0 bases and J shed 5 bases, with 12 bases lying between them.

This CDR3 reads CSARRDRGDTQYF. The DNA of the CDR3 is TGCAGTGCTAGACGGGACAGGGGCGATACGCAGTATTTT. This rearrangement joins TRBV20-1 to TRBJ2-3, with 10 nucleotides matching TRBD1. The CDR3 totals 13 residues. Germline V gives CDR1 DFQATT, CDR2 SNEGSKA (reference sequence). V dropped 2 bases and J dropped 6; count of bases not matched to a gene: 2.

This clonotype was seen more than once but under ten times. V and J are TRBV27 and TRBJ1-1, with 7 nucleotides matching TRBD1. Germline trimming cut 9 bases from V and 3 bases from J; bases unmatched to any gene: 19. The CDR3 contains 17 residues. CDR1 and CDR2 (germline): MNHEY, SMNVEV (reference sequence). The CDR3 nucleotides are TGTGCCAGTAAGGCCCACAGAAAGACAGGGAGGGACACTGAAGCTTTCTTT. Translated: CASKAHRKTGRDTEAFF.

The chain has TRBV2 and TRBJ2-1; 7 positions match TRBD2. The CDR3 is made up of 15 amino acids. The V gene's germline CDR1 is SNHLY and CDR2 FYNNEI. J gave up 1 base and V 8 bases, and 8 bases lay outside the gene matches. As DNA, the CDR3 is TGTGCCAGCCGCATCGGTAGCGGGTCCTACAATGAGCAGTTCTTC. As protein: CASRIGSGSYNEQFF.